These 8 T cell receptor beta chains share one sample of origin, sequenced in a study of cytomegalovirus exposure and HLA in healthy donors. Primers: 60 Vbeta forward and 13 Jbeta reverse. This table comes from immunoSEQ multiplex PCR, and its TCRdb copy is limited to in-frame clones, with some not included. This table holds about 150,000 clones, around 84% found once. The source material was PBMCs. Every receptor here comes from a boy aged 2 to 9 in good health and CMV-seronegative.

This chain uses TRBV15 with TRBJ1-5, with no clear D. The CDR3 has 15 residues. Germline-derived CDR1 and CDR2 are LNHNV and YYDKDF (reference sequence). V was shortened by 3 bases and J by 0 bases, with 9 bases between the two germline ends. The CDR3 loop reads CATSRGRYSNQPQHF. CDR3 in DNA: TGTGCCACCAGCAGGGGCCGGTATAGCAATCAGCCCCAGCATTTT.

The chain joins TRBV10-3 to TRBJ2-3; 9 bases match TRBD2. The CDR3 is 16 amino acids. Germline V gene sequence: CDR1 ENHRY, CDR2 SYGVKD. Trimming at V came to 6 bases and at J to 0 bases, leaving 7 bases not matched to a gene. The CDR3 protein is CAISGRGGASTDTQYF. The DNA of the CDR3 is TGTGCCATCAGCGGGCGCGGGGGGGCTAGCACAGATACGCAGTATTTT.

This clone was seen only once. V and J are TRBV11-3 and TRBJ1-1; 9 bases agree with TRBD1. With 6 bases clipped from V and 4 bases from J, the junction kept 6 bases outside the gene matches. The CDR3 is made up of 14 amino acids. CDR1 is SGHNT, CDR2 YENEEA, per germline. The chain's CDR3 is CASSTGGFGTEAFF. As DNA, the CDR3 is TGTGCCAGCAGTACAGGGGGCTTCGGCACTGAAGCTTTCTTT.

This chain links TRBV4-1 with TRBJ1-1, with no clear D. Germline V lookup: CDR1 MGHRA, CDR2 YSYEKL. The CDR3 contains 14 residues. V lost 1 base and J lost 2, with 8 bases in between. In DNA, the CDR3 is TGCGCCAGCAGCCAAGCGCGGGGTAACACTGAAGCTTTCTTT. Translated, it gives CASSQARGNTEAFF.

The chain links TRBV29-1 to TRBJ1-1, with D unclear. V lost 4 bases, J lost 0 bases, and 9 bases lay in between. Looked up from germline, CDR1 is SQVTM and CDR2 is ANQGSEA. This CDR3 has 13 amino acids. CDR3 sequence: CSVVRNMNTEAFF. CDR3 nucleotide sequence: TGCAGCGTTGTGCGGAATATGAACACTGAAGCTTTCTTT.

This clone was counted a few times. This chain links TRBV7-2 with TRBJ1-5, with D unclear. Deletions cut 1 base from V and 4 bases from J, with 11 bases between. Germline CDR1 is SGHTA and CDR2 is FQGNSA. CDR3 size: 15 residues. The chain's CDR3 is CASSLVVKANQPQHF. CDR3 bases: TGTGCCAGCAGCTTAGTTGTAAAAGCTAATCAGCCCCAGCATTTT. Full variable domain (outside the CDR3, taken from reference TRBV7-2 and TRBJ1-5): GAGVSQSPSNKVTEKGKDVELRCDPISGHTALYWYRQSLGQGLEFLIYFQGNSAPDKSGLPSDRFSAERTGGSVSTLTIQRTQQEDSAVYLCASSLVVKANQPQHFGDGTRLSIL.

In this sample, this clone turned up a few times. V and J are TRBV29-1 and TRBJ2-5, with 9 bases matching TRBD1. The DNA matches TRBJ2-7 better at its end, which makes the J call doubtful. This CDR3 contains 13 residues. Germline lookup yields CDR1 SQVTM and CDR2 ANQGSEA. The CDR3 bases are TGCAGCGTTAGACAGGGGGAGTCATACGAGCAGTACTTC. Its protein is CSVRQGESYEQYF.

On this clone itself: The same CDR3 arises from other DNA sequences in this sample as well. The chain uses TRBV5-1 and TRBJ2-3; a possible D gene is TRBD2 (5 bases). V lost 2 bases and J lost 1, with 11 bases in between. The CDR3 runs 15 residues. The germline V gene encodes CDR1 SGHRS and CDR2 YFSETQ. Written as DNA, the CDR3 is TGCGCCAGCAGCTTAAGAGGGATGGGCACAGATACGCAGTATTTT. This sequence encodes CASSLRGMGTDTQYF.